Given below is one TCR beta chain in context. These data come from a study of blood T cell repertoires in COVID-19. About the research overall: PBMCs, B-cell-depleted T cells, or T cells provided the cDNA or gDNA that made up the material.

Enrolment of Seattle patients took place during active infection, and they were followed longitudinally. Libraries were prepared by immunoSEQ multiplex PCR; TCRdb keeps only in-frame clonotypes and omits some of them. The profile shows about 180,000 clones, roughly 81% of them singletons. The CDR3 totals 16 residues. V shed 2 bases, J shed 1 base, and the junction held 5 bases outside the gene matches. Germline values: CDR1 SEHNR, CDR2 FQNEAQ (reference sequence). The chain couples TRBV7-9 to TRBJ2-5; TRBD2 agrees at 9 bases. The sequencing input was peripheral blood. This TCR derives from a woman aged 50 to 60 with COVID-19, enrolled during active disease. CDR3 nucleotides: TGTGCCAGCAGCTTACTGAGCGGGGGGCTCCAAGAGACCCAGTACTTC. Its protein is CASSLLSGGLQETQYF.